These 26 T cell receptor beta chains were sequenced from one sample in a study of STAT5B mutations in CD4+ large granular lymphocyte leukemia. Generated by immunoSEQ multiplex PCR, the TCRdb table keeps only in-frame clones and is missing some. Among tens of thousands of clones listed, about 71% were seen once. The material sequenced was CD4+ T cells from blood buffy coats. These receptors were collected from a human donor in good health.

This clone was seen a few times. Other DNA variants within this sample encode the same CDR3. The chain carries TRBV27 and TRBJ2-5; the D call may be TRBD1 or TRBD2 (7 bases each). The CDR3 sequence is 13 residues long. Between the trimmed V and J ends, which lost 6 bases and 3 bases, there was a span of 11 bases. In germline, CDR1 is MNHEY, CDR2 SMNVEV (reference sequence). CDR3 sequence (DNA): TGTGCCAGCAGAAGCGGGACAGAAGAGACCCAGTACTTC. Its protein is CASRSGTEETQYF.

This clone occurred a few times. CDR3 sequence: CASTPRAGGSQGHEQFF. For the CDR3, the DNA is TGTGCCAGCACCCCCCGGGCGGGAGGTTCTCAGGGGCATGAGCAGTTCTTC. The V gene is TRBV5-4, the J gene TRBJ2-1; 8 bases map to TRBD2. The CDR3 has 17 amino acids. CDR1 SGHNT and CDR2 YYREEE come from the germline V gene (reference sequence). V trimming: 6 bases; J trimming: 8 bases; junction bases outside the gene matches: 19.

This clone appeared a few times. The chain employs TRBV6-1 and TRBJ2-7; a weak D match, TRBD2 (5 bases). There are 13 residues in the CDR3. Looked up from germline, CDR1 is MNHNS and CDR2 is SASEGT. V was trimmed by 3 bases and J by 3 bases, leaving 9 bases between them. The CDR3 DNA sequence: TGTGCCAGCAGTGACCCCAGCGGCTACGAGCAGTACTTC. Protein sequence: CASSDPSGYEQYF.

This clone was detected a few times. This chain joins TRBV6-9 and TRBJ2-3; D possibly corresponds to TRBD1 (5 bases). This CDR3 has 13 amino acids. In germline, CDR1 is MNHGY, CDR2 SVAAGI. V was shortened by 10 bases and J by 3 bases, with 14 bases between the two germline ends. The CDR3 sequence is CATSPHRTDTQYF. CDR3 sequence (DNA): TGTGCCACGTCGCCCCACAGGACAGATACGCAGTATTTT.

J is TRBJ2-3 and V is TRBV13, with D unclear. V shed 5 bases and J shed 1 base, with 7 bases lying between them. This CDR3 contains 13 residues. Germline values: CDR1 PRHDT, CDR2 FYEKMQ (reference sequence). CDR3 DNA sequence: TGTGCCAGCAGCCCCCGACGCACAGATACGCAGTATTTT. Translated, it gives CASSPRRTDTQYF.

The chain couples TRBV5-5 to TRBJ2-7, with D tentatively TRBD1 (5 bases). The CDR3 length is 15 residues. Per the germline V gene, CDR1 is SGHKS and CDR2 is YYEKEE (reference sequence). Trimming removed 4 bases from V and 5 bases from J, with 19 bases in between. The CDR3 sequence is CASSRGWGTLDEQYF. DNA for the CDR3: TGTGCCAGCAGCCGTGGGTGGGGCACCTTGGACGAGCAGTACTTC.

This rearrangement joins TRBV10-3 to TRBJ1-2, with D hard to call. V shed 2 bases and J shed 8 bases, with 18 bases lying between them. The germline gives CDR1 ENHRY, CDR2 SYGVKD. The CDR3 loop spans 15 amino acids. CDR3 DNA: TGTGCCATCAGTGAGCCCCTGGGAGGGTCGGTCGGCTACACCTTC. Translation: CAISEPLGGSVGYTF.

V usage is TRBV18 and J usage is TRBJ1-2; D is unresolved. Germline V gene lookup returns CDR1 KGHSH and CDR2 LQKENI. V was cut by 3 bases and J by 6 bases, with 23 bases left in between. This CDR3 comprises 17 residues. The CDR3 sequence is CASSPPVGPQTLNGYTF. In DNA, the CDR3 is TGTGCCAGCTCACCCCCCGTCGGCCCCCAAACCTTAAATGGCTACACCTTC.

CDR3 in amino acids: CASSRDRNTEAFF. The DNA of the CDR3 is TGTGCCAGCAGCCGGGACAGGAACACTGAAGCTTTCTTT. The chain recombines TRBV6-5 with TRBJ1-1; 7 bases fit TRBD1. The CDR3 has 13 residues. CDR1 and CDR2 (germline): MNHEY, SVGAGI. The trim removed 6 bases at V and 1 base at J, leaving 2 bases unmatched.

There are a few counts of this clone. The chain combines TRBV20-1 with TRBJ2-1; 8 bases line up with TRBD2. The CDR3 has 11 amino acids. CDR1 and CDR2 from the germline V gene are DFQATT and SNEGSKA (reference sequence). Trimming took 6 bases from V and 15 from J; bases not matched to a gene: 10. Here the CDR3 reads CSAPGLGVPFF. The CDR3 coding sequence is TGCAGTGCCCCGGGACTAGGTGTGCCGTTCTTC.

The chain recombines TRBV9 with TRBJ2-2; D ambiguous. Trimming shortened V by 2 bases and J by 7 bases, and 21 bases separated the two germline ends. This CDR3 region has 17 residues. Germline V CDR1 and CDR2: SGDLS, YYNGEE. CDR3 nucleotide sequence: TGTGCCAGCAGCGTGGAGAGACATAGGCCTGAAAACGGGGAGCTGTTTTTT. Translated, it gives CASSVERHRPENGELFF.

V gene TRBV11-2 combines with J gene TRBJ2-7; 9 bases are shared with TRBD1. With V trimmed by 4 bases and J by 3 bases, 13 bases remained unmatched. The germline V gene has CDR1 SGHAT and CDR2 FQNNGV. This CDR3 is 17 amino acids long. The CDR3 DNA reads TGTGCCAGCAGCTCAACAGGGGGCCGGACAAGTAACTACGAGCAGTACTTC. Translating gives CASSSTGGRTSNYEQYF.

The CDR3 spells CASSPELGYNEQFF. CDR3 sequence (DNA): TGTGCCAGCAGCCCTGAATTAGGTTACAATGAGCAGTTCTTC. The rearrangement uses TRBV11-2 and TRBJ2-1; D is undetermined. This CDR3 is built from 14 residues. V was clipped by 5 bases and J by 4 bases, with 12 bases between them. Germline V CDR1 and CDR2: SGHAT, FQNNGV.

The V call is TRBV23-1, the J call TRBJ2-7; tentative D call: TRBD2 (5 bases). TRBV23-1 is an ORF, and what it does is uncertain. This CDR3 spans 10 amino acids. Trimming stripped 4 bases from V and 7 bases from J, with 5 bases between. The CDR3 region is CASSRGEQYF. The CDR3 DNA follows: TGCGCCAGCAGTCGAGGGGAGCAGTACTTC.

The chain employs TRBV28 and TRBJ2-4, with D perhaps TRBD2 (6 bases). Trimming stripped 2 bases from V and 0 bases from J, with 20 bases between. CDR3 length equals 19 residues. Germline V gives CDR1 MDHEN, CDR2 SYDVKM. The CDR3 is CASSLVGRQPTIAKNIQYF. CDR3 sequence (DNA): TGTGCCAGCAGTTTAGTCGGGAGACAGCCAACTATAGCCAAAAACATTCAGTACTTC.

V gene TRBV4-1 combines with J gene TRBJ2-5, with D tentatively TRBD1 (6 bases). CDR1 and CDR2 from the germline V gene are MGHRA and YSYEKL. The V end was cut by 1 base, the J end by 2 bases, with 14 bases between. CDR3 length: 16 residues. The CDR3 DNA reads TGCGCCAGCAGCCAAGGGCTGAGGGGGAAACAAGAGACCCAGTACTTC. Its protein product is CASSQGLRGKQETQYF.

This clone showed up just a few times. This chain links TRBV5-1 with TRBJ2-7; weak D call: TRBD1 (5 bases). The CDR3 contains 14 residues. Trimming stripped 4 bases from V and 4 bases from J, with 15 bases between. CDR1 is SGHRS and CDR2 is YFSETQ in the germline V gene. The DNA for the CDR3 is TGCGCCAGCAGCCCACCGACAGCAGGATACGAGCAGTACTTC. Protein sequence: CASSPPTAGYEQYF.

The chain combines TRBV29-1 with TRBJ2-1; TRBD1 matches at 7 bases. Germline CDR1 and CDR2: SQVTM and ANQGSEA. The CDR3 covers 13 residues. The J segment lost 3 bases and the V segment lost 5 bases, leaving 4 bases of the junction unmatched. The CDR3: CSVRQGVYNEQFF. For the CDR3, the DNA is TGCAGCGTTAGACAGGGTGTCTACAATGAGCAGTTCTTC.

The chain links TRBV18 to TRBJ2-7; no definite D call. The CDR3 has 13 residues. Germline V gives CDR1 KGHSH, CDR2 LQKENI. The germline V and J ends were trimmed by 2 bases and 3 bases, with 8 bases remaining between them. The DNA of the CDR3 is TGTGCCAGCTCACCAACGGCTCTCTACGAGCAGTACTTC. This gives the protein CASSPTALYEQYF.

The rearrangement links TRBV2 to TRBJ1-2; 8 bases map to TRBD1. Per the germline V gene, CDR1 is SNHLY and CDR2 is FYNNEI. Trimming took 0 bases from V and 4 from J; bases not matched to a gene: 7. CDR3 length: 16 residues. CDR3 in amino acids: CASSEAYQGAFYGYTF. The DNA for the CDR3 is TGTGCCAGCAGTGAAGCTTATCAGGGGGCATTCTATGGCTACACCTTC. Variable domain in full (rest from reference TRBV2 and TRBJ1-2): EPEVTQTPSHQVTQMGQEVILRCVPISNHLYFYWYRQILGQKVEFLVSFYNNEISEKSEIFDDQFSVERPDGSNFTLKIRSTKLEDSAMYFCASSEAYQGAFYGYTFGSGTRLTVV.

The V and J genes are TRBV2 and TRBJ1-1; perhaps TRBD1 as D (6 bases). CDR1 and CDR2 from the germline V gene are SNHLY and FYNNEI. Trimming stripped 7 bases from V and 7 bases from J, with 19 bases between. The CDR3 consists of 14 residues. CDR3 region: CASTSDSAGGEAFF. As DNA, the CDR3 is TGTGCCAGCACCTCGGACAGCGCCGGCGGTGAAGCTTTCTTT.

This chain connects TRBV28 to TRBJ2-7, with D unclear. Trimming shortened V by 3 bases and J by 0 bases, and 3 bases separated the two germline ends. CDR3 length equals 12 residues. The germline V gene has CDR1 MDHEN and CDR2 SYDVKM. CDR3 protein: CASSFNSYEQYF. The DNA for the CDR3 is TGTGCCAGCAGTTTCAACTCCTACGAGCAGTACTTC.

This clone was found a few times. The gene calls are TRBV29-1 and TRBJ1-1; 9 bases fit TRBD1. The germline V gene encodes CDR1 SQVTM and CDR2 ANQGSEA. Germline trimming cut 4 bases from V and 4 bases from J; bases unmatched to any gene: 4. This CDR3 has 13 amino acids. The CDR3, as DNA: TGCAGCGTTGGACAGGGGGGTGGCACTGAAGCTTTCTTT. Its protein is CSVGQGGGTEAFF.

The chain uses TRBV10-2 and TRBJ2-3; 7 bases align to TRBD2. This CDR3 spans 14 amino acids. In germline, CDR1 is WSHSY, CDR2 SAAADI. After removal of 6 bases from V and 3 bases from J, the junction contained 6 bases not matched to a gene. The CDR3, as DNA: TGCGCCAGCAGGCGGGGGTTAGGGACAGATACGCAGTATTTT. This translates into CASRRGLGTDTQYF.

The rearrangement links TRBV18 to TRBJ2-2; 10 positions agree with TRBD1. Germline CDR1 is KGHSH and CDR2 is LQKENI. The CDR3 covers 17 residues. The V segment lost 1 base and the J segment 2 bases; nucleotides outside the gene matches: 4. The CDR3 region has the DNA TGTGCCAGCTCACCACGGGGACAGGGGTTAAACACCGGGGAGCTGTTTTTT. Protein: CASSPRGQGLNTGELFF.

The rearrangement links TRBV6-1 to TRBJ2-2, with 7 bases that match TRBD2. Per germline, CDR1 MNHNS and CDR2 SASEGT. Germline trimming cut 6 bases from V and 4 bases from J; bases unmatched to any gene: 8. The CDR3 runs 15 residues. CDR3 coding DNA: TGTGCCAGCAGGAGTGGGACGGGGGGCACCGGGGAGCTGTTTTTT. Encoded protein: CASRSGTGGTGELFF.